This TCR beta chain was obtained from a study of blood T cells in healthy people across ages. This clonotype was found a few times. This CDR3 is 14 amino acids long. Germline CDR1 reads SGDLS; CDR2 reads YYNGEE. Sample-barcoded 5' priming and a J-beta primer mix drove a second PCR of roughly 7 to 11 cycles. TCRdb re-called the 5' RACE reads with MiXCR, one entry per CDR3 protein. The profile shows about 800,000 distinct CDR3 sequences, roughly 25% of them singletons. This sample also appeared in a second study, on T cells of mothers and their children. In that study: Each mother yielded more than 9 million TCR beta CDR3 reads. Each child yielded around 2.9 million reads.

This TCR was sampled from a boy younger than 18 in good health. Input material: blood. The chain has TRBV9 and TRBJ2-5; the match to TRBD1 covers 9 bases. The J call is in doubt because the DNA end fits TRBJ2-7 better. The CDR3 loop is CASSVSGTGLEQYF. The CDR3 DNA reads as TGTGCCAGCAGCGTCTCCGGGACAGGGCTCGAGCAGTACTTC.